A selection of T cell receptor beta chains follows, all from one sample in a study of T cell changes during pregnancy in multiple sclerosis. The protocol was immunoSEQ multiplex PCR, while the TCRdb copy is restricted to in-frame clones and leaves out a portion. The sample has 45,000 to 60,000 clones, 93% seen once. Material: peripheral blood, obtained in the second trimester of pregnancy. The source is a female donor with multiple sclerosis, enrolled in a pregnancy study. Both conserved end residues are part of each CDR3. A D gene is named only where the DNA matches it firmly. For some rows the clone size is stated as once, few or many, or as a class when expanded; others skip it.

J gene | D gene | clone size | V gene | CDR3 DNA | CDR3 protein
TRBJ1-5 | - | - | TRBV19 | TGTGCCAGTAGTAGGACGCCGGGGAGCAATCAGCCCCAGCATTTT | CASSRTPGSNQPQHF
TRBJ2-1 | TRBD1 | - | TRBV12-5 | TGTGCTAGTGGTTTGACCGGGACAGGGGTTTACAATGAGCAGTTCTTC | CASGLTGTGVYNEQFF
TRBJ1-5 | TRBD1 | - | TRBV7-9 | TGTGCCAGCAGCCAGGGACAGGGCTCGCCCCAGCATTTT | CASSQGQGSPQHF
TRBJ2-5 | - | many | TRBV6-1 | TGTGCCAGCAGTGAAGTCCAACAGGTGGGGGCGGGGACCCAGTACTTC | CASSEVQQVGAGTQYF
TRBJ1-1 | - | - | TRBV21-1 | TGTGCCAGCAGGGAACATCTAGCTACACTTCGCACTGAAGCTTTCTTT | CASREHLATLRTEAFF
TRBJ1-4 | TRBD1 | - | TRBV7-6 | TGTGCCAGCAGCTTAACTTGGGACAGGGACGAAAAACTGTTTTTT | CASSLTWDRDEKLFF
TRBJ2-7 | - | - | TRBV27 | TGTGCCAGCAGTTTTGGCCGTTCGGGCTACGAGCAGTACTTC | CASSFGRSGYEQYF
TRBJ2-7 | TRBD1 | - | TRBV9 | TGTGCCAGCAGCCGGGACAGGGGTCCCTACGAGCAGTACTTC | CASSRDRGPYEQYF
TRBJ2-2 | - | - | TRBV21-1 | TGTGCCAGCAGCGACTGGCTTAGCGGGACGAGCGGGGGCGGGGAGCTGTTTTTT | CASSDWLSGTSGGGELFF
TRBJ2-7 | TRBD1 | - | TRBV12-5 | TGTGCTAGTGGTTTGGGACAGGGGGCGGCGTACGAGCAGTACTTC | CASGLGQGAAYEQYF
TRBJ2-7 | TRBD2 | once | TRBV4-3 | TGCGCCAGCAGCCAGGGGACTAGGGGGATCTACGAGCAGTACTTC | CASSQGTRGIYEQYF
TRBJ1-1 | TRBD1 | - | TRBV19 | TGTGCCAGTAGTGCGGGACAGGGAAGGGTCACTGAAGCTTTCTTT | CASSAGQGRVTEAFF
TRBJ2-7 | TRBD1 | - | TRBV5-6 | TGTGCCAGCAGCTACAGGGGGAACTCCTACGAGCAGTACTTC | CASSYRGNSYEQYF
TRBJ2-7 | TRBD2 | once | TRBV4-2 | TGTGCCAGCAGCCAAGAAGGGAGGGCAGACGAGCAGTACTTC | CASSQEGRADEQYF
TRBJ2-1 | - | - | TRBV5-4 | TGTGCCAGCAGCTTGGTCACGGGAAGTCGGAATGAGCAGTTCTTC | CASSLVTGSRNEQFF
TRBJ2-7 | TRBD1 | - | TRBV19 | TGTGCCAGTAGTCAGGGGGCGGCGGGAGAGCAGTACTTC | CASSQGAAGEQYF
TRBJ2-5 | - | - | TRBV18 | TGTGCCAGCGCCCGGACAGAACAAGAGACCCAGTACTTC | CASARTEQETQYF
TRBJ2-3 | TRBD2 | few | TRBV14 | TGTGCCAGCAGCGGACTAGCGAAAAGCACAGATACGCAGTATTTT | CASSGLAKSTDTQYF
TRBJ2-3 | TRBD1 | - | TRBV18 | TGTGCCAGCTCACCCAAATGGACAGGCGCCACAGATACGCAGTATTTT | CASSPKWTGATDTQYF
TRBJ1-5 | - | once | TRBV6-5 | TGTGCCAGCAGGGTGAGATCCGGCAATCAGCCCCAGCATTTT | CASRVRSGNQPQHF